The 9 T cell receptor beta chains below come from one sample, sequenced in a study of OX40 agonist ivuxolimab in advanced cancers. The protocol was immunoSEQ multiplex PCR, while the TCRdb copy is restricted to in-frame clones and leaves out a portion. The table shows approximately 69,000 clones, with about 79% occurring only once. Source: CD4+ or CD8+ T cells sorted from blood, taken in a trial of the OX40 agonist ivuxolimab. The origin of the receptors is an adult with an advanced solid tumor such as melanoma, head and neck, liver or kidney cancer.

V gene TRBV27 combines with J gene TRBJ1-5; 11 bases line up with TRBD1. The CDR3 covers 15 residues. Unmatched junction bases numbered 4, after V lost 4 bases and J lost 5 bases. The germline V gene encodes CDR1 MNHEY and CDR2 SMNVEV (reference sequence). DNA for the CDR3: TGTGCCAGCAGTTCCAGGACAGGGGGCTATCAGCCCCAGCATTTT. Translation: CASSSRTGGYQPQHF.

The chain carries TRBV6-6 and TRBJ2-7, with D maybe TRBD1 (6 bases). Looked up from germline, CDR1 is MNHNY and CDR2 is SVGAGI (reference sequence). CDR3 length: 15 residues. Trimming cost V 0 bases and J 0 bases, with 9 bases left between them. This chain's CDR3 is CASSYSWTASYEQYF. CDR3 DNA: TGTGCCAGCAGTTACTCTTGGACAGCCTCCTACGAGCAGTACTTC.

This clone has just one count. V is TRBV18 and J is TRBJ2-1, with 12 positions matching TRBD2. V lost 5 bases, J lost 6 bases, and 5 bases stayed unmatched. This CDR3 comprises 15 residues. Looked up from germline, CDR1 is KGHSH and CDR2 is LQKENI. CDR3 bases: TGTGCCAGCTCAAAAAGGACTAGCGGGATCAATGAGCAGTTCTTC. Protein product: CASSKRTSGINEQFF.

The rearrangement joins TRBV2 to TRBJ1-4; D might be TRBD1 (6 bases). Trimming left V 8 bases short and J 4 bases short, with 11 bases between. The V gene's germline CDR1 is SNHLY and CDR2 FYNNEI. The CDR3 spans 13 residues. The CDR3: CASHGQINEKLFF. DNA for the CDR3: TGTGCCAGCCATGGACAGATTAATGAAAAACTGTTTTTT.

This clone was recorded once. The gene calls are TRBV7-2 and TRBJ2-7; TRBD1 agrees at 8 bases. The CDR3 sequence is 12 residues long. Trimming at V came to 5 bases and at J to 7 bases, leaving 4 bases not matched to a gene. Germline lookup yields CDR1 SGHTA and CDR2 FQGNSA. CDR3 sequence reads: CASSRTGIEQYF. CDR3 DNA sequence: TGTGCCAGCAGCCGGACAGGGATTGAGCAGTACTTC.

CDR3 amino acids: CASSVGTDTQYF. DNA for the CDR3: TGTGCCAGCAGCGTAGGGACAGATACGCAGTATTTT. The chain employs TRBV7-9 and TRBJ2-3; D gene unclear. The CDR3 loop spans 12 amino acids. Trimming took 5 bases from V and 3 from J, leaving 6 bases between them. Germline assignment: CDR1 SEHNR and CDR2 FQNEAQ (reference sequence).

This clone was seen only a few times. The gene calls are TRBV11-3 and TRBJ2-1, with a possible D match to TRBD2 (5 bases). The CDR3 has 14 residues. V lost 2 bases, J lost 3 bases, and 8 bases lay in between. The germline V gene encodes CDR1 SGHNT and CDR2 YENEEA. CDR3 protein: CASSLRSGYNEQFF. The CDR3 coding sequence is TGTGCCAGCAGCTTACGGAGCGGCTACAATGAGCAGTTCTTC.

The table lists this clone with a few counts. The chain recombines TRBV19 with TRBJ2-1; 7 bases fit TRBD2. From germline, CDR1 is LNHDA and CDR2 SQIVND (reference sequence). V lost 3 bases to trimming and J lost 14 bases; unmatched junction nucleotides: 10. This CDR3 contains 13 residues. CDR3 nucleotides: TGTGCCAGTAGTATCCTTGGGGAGGGCAGGGAGTTCTTC. Translated: CASSILGEGREFF.

The V call is TRBV11-1, the J call TRBJ1-1; D perhaps matches TRBD1 (6 bases). Per the germline V gene, CDR1 is SGHAT and CDR2 is FQDESV (reference sequence). This CDR3 spans 15 amino acids. Trimming removed 3 bases from V and 1 base from J, with 12 bases in between. The CDR3 is CASSFHQGRNTEAFF. Written as DNA, the CDR3 is TGTGCCAGCAGCTTTCACCAGGGGCGGAACACTGAAGCTTTCTTT.